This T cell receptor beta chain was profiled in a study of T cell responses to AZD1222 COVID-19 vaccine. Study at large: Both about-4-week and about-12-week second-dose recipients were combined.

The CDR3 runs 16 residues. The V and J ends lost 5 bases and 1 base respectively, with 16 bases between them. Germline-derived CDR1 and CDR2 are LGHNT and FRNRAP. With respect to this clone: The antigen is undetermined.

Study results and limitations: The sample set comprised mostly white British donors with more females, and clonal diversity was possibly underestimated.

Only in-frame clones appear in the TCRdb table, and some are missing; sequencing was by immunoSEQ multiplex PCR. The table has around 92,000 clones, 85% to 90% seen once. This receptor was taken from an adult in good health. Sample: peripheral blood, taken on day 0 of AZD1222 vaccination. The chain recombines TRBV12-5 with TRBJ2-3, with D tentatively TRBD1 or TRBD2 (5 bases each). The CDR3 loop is CASGMDLLGGTDTQYF. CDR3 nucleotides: TGTGCTAGTGGTATGGACCTTCTGGGGGGCACAGATACGCAGTATTTT.